This record concerns one T cell receptor (beta chain) sequence. The data were taken from a study of cytomegalovirus exposure and HLA in healthy donors. J was trimmed by 0 bases and V by 0 bases; bases with no gene match: 11. The CDR3 spans 19 residues. CDR1 SGDLS and CDR2 YYNGEE come from the germline V gene. Primers: 60 Vbeta forward and 13 Jbeta reverse. The protocol was immunoSEQ multiplex PCR, while the TCRdb copy is restricted to in-frame clones and leaves out a portion. The repertoire holds approximately 72,000 clones, with 82% as singletons. The TCR originated in a man between 18 and 35 years old in good health and CMV-seronegative. The V gene is TRBV9, the J gene TRBJ2-1; 8 bases fit TRBD2. Source material: PBMCs. This CDR3 is CASSVGSGGLISSYNEQFF. The DNA for the CDR3 is TGTGCCAGCAGCGTAGGGAGCGGGGGACTTATAAGCTCCTACAATGAGCAGTTCTTC. Filled out from reference TRBV9 and TRBJ2-1, the complete variable domain reads DSGVTQTPKHLITATGQRVTLRCSPRSGDLSVYWYQQSLDQGLQFLIQYYNGEERAKGNILERFSAQQFPDLHSELNLSSLELGDSALYFCASSVGSGGLISSYNEQFFGPGTRLTVL.